The source of this T cell receptor (beta chain) is a study of control samples from healthy donors and cancer patients. The sample holds one count of this clone. Measured with immunoSEQ multiplex PCR; TCRdb has only the in-frame clones, and not every one. The sample holds 55,000 to 90,000 clones, approximately 84% seen once. This receptor was identified in a man in his forties or fifties in good health. The sample comprised blood.

CDR3 amino acids: CASSHRGDNSPLHF. The CDR3 DNA reads TGTGCCAGCAGCCACAGGGGGGATAATTCACCCCTCCACTTT. V gene TRBV14 combines with J gene TRBJ1-6, with 7 positions matching TRBD1. V lost 3 bases to trimming and J lost 5 bases; unmatched junction nucleotides: 1. Germline CDR1 is SGHDN and CDR2 is FVKESK. The CDR3 loop spans 14 amino acids. The complete variable domain, with remaining parts taken from reference TRBV14 and TRBJ1-6, reads EAGVTQFPSHSVIEKGQTVTLRCDPISGHDNLYWYRRVMGKEIKFLLHFVKESKQDESGMPNNRFLAERTGGTYSTLKVQPAELEDSGVYFCASSHRGDNSPLHFGNGTRLTVT.